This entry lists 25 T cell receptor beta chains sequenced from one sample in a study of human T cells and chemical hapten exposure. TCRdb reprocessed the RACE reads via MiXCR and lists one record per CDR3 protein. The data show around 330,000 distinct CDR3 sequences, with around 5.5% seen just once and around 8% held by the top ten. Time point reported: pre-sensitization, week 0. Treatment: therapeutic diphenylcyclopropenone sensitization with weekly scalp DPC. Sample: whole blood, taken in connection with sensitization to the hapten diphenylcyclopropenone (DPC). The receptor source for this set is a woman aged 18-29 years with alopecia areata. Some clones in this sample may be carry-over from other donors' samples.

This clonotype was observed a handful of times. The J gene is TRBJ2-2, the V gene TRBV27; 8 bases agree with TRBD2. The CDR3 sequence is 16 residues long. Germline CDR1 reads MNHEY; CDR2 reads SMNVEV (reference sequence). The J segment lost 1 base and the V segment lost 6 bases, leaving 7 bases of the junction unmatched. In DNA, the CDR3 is TGTGCCAGCAGACCGGGACTAGACCTGAACACCGGGGAGCTGTTTTTT. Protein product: CASRPGLDLNTGELFF.

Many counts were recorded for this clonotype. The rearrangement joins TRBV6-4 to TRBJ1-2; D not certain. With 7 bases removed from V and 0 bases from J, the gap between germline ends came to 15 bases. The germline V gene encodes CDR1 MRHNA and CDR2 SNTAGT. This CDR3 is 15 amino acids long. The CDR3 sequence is CASTPDGGTNYGYTF. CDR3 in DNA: TGTGCCAGCACTCCCGACGGAGGGACTAACTATGGCTACACCTTC.

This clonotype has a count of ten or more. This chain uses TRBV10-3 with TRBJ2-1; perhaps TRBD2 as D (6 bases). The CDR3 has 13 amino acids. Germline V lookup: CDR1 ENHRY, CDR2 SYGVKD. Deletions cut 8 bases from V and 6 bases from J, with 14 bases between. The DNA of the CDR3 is TGTGCCATCCGGGGCTCTAGCGCCAATGAGCAGTTCTTC. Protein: CAIRGSSANEQFF.

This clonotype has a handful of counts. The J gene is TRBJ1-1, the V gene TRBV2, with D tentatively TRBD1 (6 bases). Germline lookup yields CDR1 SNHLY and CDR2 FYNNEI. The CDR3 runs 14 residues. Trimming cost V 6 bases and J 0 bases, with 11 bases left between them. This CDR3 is CASRNRVLNTEAFF. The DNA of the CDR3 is TGTGCCAGCAGGAACAGGGTCCTGAACACTGAAGCTTTCTTT. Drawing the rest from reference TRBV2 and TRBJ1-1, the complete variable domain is EPEVTQTPSHQVTQMGQEVILRCVPISNHLYFYWYRQILGQKVEFLVSFYNNEISEKSEIFDDQFSVERPDGSNFTLKIRSTKLEDSAMYFCASRNRVLNTEAFFGQGTRLTVV.

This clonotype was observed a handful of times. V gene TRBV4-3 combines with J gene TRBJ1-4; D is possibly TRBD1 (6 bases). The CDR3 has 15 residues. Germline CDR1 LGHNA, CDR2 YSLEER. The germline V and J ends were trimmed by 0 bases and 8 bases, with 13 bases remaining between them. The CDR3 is CASSQEDWGREKLFF. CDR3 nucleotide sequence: TGCGCCAGCAGCCAAGAGGACTGGGGGCGAGAAAAACTGTTTTTT.

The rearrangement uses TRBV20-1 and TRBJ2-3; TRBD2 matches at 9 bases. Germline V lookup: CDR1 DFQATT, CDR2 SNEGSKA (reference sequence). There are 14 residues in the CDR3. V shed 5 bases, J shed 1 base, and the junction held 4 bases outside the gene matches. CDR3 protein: CSASSGVRTDTQYF. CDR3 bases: TGCAGTGCTTCTAGCGGGGTTCGCACAGATACGCAGTATTTT.

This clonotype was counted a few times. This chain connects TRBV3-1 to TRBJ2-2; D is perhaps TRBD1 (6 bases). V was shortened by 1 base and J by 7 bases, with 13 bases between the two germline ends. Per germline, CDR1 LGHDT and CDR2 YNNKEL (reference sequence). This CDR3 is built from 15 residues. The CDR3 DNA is TGTGCCAGCAGCCAAGTTTTACAGGGAAGCGGGGAGCTGTTTTTT. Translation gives CASSQVLQGSGELFF.

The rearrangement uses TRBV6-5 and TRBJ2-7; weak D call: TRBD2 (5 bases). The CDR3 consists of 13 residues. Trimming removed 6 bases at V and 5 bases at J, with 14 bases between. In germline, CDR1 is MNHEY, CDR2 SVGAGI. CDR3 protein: CASRSGMGNEQYF. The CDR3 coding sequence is TGTGCCAGCAGATCGGGGATGGGGAACGAGCAGTACTTC.

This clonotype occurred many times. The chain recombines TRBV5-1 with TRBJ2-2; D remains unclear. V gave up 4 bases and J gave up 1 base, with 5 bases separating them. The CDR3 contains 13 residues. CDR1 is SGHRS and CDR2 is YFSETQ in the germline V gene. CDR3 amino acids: CASSQRNTGELFF. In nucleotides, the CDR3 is TGCGCCAGCAGCCAGAGGAACACCGGGGAGCTGTTTTTT.

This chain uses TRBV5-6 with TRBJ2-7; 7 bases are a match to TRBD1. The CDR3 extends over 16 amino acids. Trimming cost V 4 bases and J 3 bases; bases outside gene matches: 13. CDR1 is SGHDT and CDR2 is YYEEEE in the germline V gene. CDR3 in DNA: TGTGCCAGCAGCCCGTTTATGGGGACAGCCGTCTACGAGCAGTACTTC. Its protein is CASSPFMGTAVYEQYF.

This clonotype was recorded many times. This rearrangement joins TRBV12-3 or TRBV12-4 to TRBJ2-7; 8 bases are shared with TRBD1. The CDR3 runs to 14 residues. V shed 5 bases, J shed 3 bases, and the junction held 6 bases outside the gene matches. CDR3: CASSQGQEFYEQYF. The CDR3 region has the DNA TGTGCCAGCAGTCAGGGACAGGAGTTCTACGAGCAGTACTTC.

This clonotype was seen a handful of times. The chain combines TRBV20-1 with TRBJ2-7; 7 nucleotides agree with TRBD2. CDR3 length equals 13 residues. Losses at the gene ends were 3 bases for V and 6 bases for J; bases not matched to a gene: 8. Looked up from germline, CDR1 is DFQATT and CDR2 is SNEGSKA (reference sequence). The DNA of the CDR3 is TGCAGTGCTAGGGCAGTCTGGGGGGGCGAGCAGTACTTC. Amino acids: CSARAVWGGEQYF.

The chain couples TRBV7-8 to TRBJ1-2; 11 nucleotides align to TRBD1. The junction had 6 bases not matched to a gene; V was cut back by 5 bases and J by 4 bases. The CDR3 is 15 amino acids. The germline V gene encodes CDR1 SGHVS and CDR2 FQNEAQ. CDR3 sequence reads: CASSPRTGGGYGYTF. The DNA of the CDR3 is TGTGCCAGCAGCCCCAGGACAGGGGGCGGCTATGGCTACACCTTC.

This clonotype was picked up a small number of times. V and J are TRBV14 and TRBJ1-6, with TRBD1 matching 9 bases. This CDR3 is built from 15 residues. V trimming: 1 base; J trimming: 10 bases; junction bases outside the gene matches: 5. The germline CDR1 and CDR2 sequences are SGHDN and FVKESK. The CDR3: CASSQGGTGLSPLHF. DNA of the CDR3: TGTGCCAGCAGCCAAGGAGGGACAGGGTTGTCACCCCTCCACTTT.

The chain's CDR3 is CASRLNTGLNTEAFF. The DNA for the CDR3 is TGTGCCAGCAGACTTAACACGGGTCTGAACACTGAAGCTTTCTTT. The chain uses TRBV6-5 and TRBJ1-1; D unclear. This CDR3 has 15 amino acids. V lost 6 bases and J 0 bases, leaving 14 bases between the germline ends. Germline V CDR1 and CDR2: MNHEY, SVGAGI.

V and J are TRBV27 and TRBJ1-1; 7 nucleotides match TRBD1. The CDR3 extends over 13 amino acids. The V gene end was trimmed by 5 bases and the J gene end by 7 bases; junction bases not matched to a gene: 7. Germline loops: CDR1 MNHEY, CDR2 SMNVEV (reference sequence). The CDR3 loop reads CASSHRGTDEAFF. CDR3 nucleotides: TGTGCCAGCAGTCACCGGGGGACAGATGAAGCTTTCTTT.

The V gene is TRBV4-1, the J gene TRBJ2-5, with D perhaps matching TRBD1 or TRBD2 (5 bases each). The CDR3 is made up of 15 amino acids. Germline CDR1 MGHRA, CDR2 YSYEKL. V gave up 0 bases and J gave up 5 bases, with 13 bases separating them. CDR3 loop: CASSQDTDTGETQYF. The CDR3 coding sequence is TGCGCCAGCAGCCAAGACACGGACACGGGGGAGACCCAGTACTTC.

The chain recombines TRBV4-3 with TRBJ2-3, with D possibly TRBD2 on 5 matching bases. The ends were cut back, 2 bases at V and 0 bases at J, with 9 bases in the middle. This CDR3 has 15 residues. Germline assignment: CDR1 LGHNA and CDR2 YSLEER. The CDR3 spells CASSQRAASTDTQYF. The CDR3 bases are TGCGCCAGCAGCCAAAGAGCGGCGAGCACAGATACGCAGTATTTT.

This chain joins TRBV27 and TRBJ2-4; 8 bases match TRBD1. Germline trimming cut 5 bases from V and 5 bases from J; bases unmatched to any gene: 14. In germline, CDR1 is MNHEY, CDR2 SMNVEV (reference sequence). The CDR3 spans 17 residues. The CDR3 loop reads CASSQRTGIGGENIQYF. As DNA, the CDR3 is TGTGCCAGCAGTCAAAGGACAGGGATAGGTGGCGAAAACATTCAGTACTTC.

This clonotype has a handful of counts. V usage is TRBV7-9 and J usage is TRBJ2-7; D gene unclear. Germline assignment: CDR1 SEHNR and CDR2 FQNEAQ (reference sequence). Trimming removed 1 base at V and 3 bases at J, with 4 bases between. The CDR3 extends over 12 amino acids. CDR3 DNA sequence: TGTGCCAGCAGCTTAGTTGACTACGAGCAGTACTTC. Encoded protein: CASSLVDYEQYF.

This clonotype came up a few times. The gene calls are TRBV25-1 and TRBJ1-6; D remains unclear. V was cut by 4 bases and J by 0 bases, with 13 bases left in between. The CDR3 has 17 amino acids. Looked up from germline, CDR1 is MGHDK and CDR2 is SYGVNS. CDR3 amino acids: CASSGSGGSSYNSPLHF. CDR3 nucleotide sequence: TGTGCCAGCAGTGGGAGTGGCGGGAGCTCCTATAATTCACCCCTCCACTTT.

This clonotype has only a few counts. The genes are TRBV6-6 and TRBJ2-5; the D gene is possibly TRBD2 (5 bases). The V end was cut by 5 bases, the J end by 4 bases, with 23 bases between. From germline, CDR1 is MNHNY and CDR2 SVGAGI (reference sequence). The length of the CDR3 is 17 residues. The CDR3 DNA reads TGTGCCAGCAGTCCCCGGGCAACAACACCGGCGGGAGAGACCCAGTACTTC. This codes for CASSPRATTPAGETQYF.

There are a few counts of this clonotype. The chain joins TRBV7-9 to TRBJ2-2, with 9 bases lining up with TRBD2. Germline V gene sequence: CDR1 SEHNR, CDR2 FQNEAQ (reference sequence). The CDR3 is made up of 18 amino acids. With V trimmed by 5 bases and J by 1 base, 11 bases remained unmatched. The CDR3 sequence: CASSQLQSSGENTGELFF. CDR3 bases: TGTGCCAGCAGCCAGCTGCAGTCTAGCGGGGAGAACACCGGGGAGCTGTTTTTT.

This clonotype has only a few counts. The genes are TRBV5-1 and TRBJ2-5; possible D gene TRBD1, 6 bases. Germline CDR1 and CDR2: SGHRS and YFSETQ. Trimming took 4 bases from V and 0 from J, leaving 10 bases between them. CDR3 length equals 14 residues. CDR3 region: CASSRQEYQETQYF. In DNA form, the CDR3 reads TGCGCCAGCAGCCGACAGGAGTACCAAGAGACCCAGTACTTC.

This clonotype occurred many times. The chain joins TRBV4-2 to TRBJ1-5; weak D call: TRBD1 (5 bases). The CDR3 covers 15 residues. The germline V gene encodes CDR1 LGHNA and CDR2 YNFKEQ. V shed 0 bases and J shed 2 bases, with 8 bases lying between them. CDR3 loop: CASSQDGAGNQPQHF. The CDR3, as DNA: TGTGCCAGCAGCCAAGATGGGGCAGGCAATCAGCCCCAGCATTTT.